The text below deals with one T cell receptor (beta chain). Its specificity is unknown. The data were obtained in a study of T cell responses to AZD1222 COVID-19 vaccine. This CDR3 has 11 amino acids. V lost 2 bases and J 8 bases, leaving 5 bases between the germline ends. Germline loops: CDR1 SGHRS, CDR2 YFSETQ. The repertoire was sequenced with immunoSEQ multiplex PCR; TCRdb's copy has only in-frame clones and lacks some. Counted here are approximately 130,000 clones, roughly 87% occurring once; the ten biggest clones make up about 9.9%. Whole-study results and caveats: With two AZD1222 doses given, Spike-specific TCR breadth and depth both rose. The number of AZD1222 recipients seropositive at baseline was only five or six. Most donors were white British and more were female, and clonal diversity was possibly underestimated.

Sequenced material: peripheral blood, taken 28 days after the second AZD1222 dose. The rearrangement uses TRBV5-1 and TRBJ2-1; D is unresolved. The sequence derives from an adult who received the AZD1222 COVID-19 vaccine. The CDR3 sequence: CASSFYDEQFF. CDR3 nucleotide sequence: TGCGCCAGCAGCTTTTACGATGAGCAGTTCTTC. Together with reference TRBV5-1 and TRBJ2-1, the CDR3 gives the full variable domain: KAGVTQTPRYLIKTRGQQVTLSCSPISGHRSVSWYQQTPGQGLQFLFEYFSETQRNKGNFPGRFSGRQFSNSRSEMNVSTLELGDSALYLCASSFYDEQFFGPGTRLTVL.